This TCR beta chain stems from a study of cytomegalovirus exposure and HLA in healthy donors. Overall study: As released early, the data held about 85 million unique TCRs from HLA-typed donors.

Primers: 60 Vbeta forward and 13 Jbeta reverse. Here immunoSEQ multiplex PCR was the method, and the copy in TCRdb shows in-frame clones only, minus some. Among tens of thousands of clones listed, about 66% were seen once. The length of the CDR3 is 14 residues. Germline V gene data show CDR1 as PRHDT and CDR2 as FYEKMQ (reference sequence). V shed 1 base and J shed 5 bases, with 12 bases lying between them. This cohort consisted of healthy bone marrow donors. The J gene is TRBJ2-7, the V gene TRBV13, with D possibly being TRBD1 (6 bases). Sequenced: PBMCs. The receptor was derived from a man aged 25-45 years in good health and CMV-seronegative. The CDR3: CASSLENRVNEQYF. Here the CDR3 DNA reads TGTGCCAGCAGCTTAGAGAACAGGGTAAACGAGCAGTACTTC.